These T cell receptor beta chains were read from a single sample in a study of blood T cells in healthy people across ages. Via MiXCR, TCRdb re-called the 5' RACE reads, giving one row per CDR3 protein. The sample consists of about 1.4 million distinct CDR3 sequences, approximately 63% of them appearing once. Material for sequencing was blood. These receptors were taken from a man aged 18 to 29 in good health. Both conserved end residues are part of each CDR3. Fields, in order: J gene, D gene, clone size, V gene, CDR3 DNA, CDR3 protein. D genes are given only for firm matches. Some rows have no size entry. The others give once, few or many, or a class for an expanded clone.

>TRBJ1-6|TRBD1|.|TRBV4-2
TGTGCCAGCAGCCGAGCCTCGAGACAGGCAGGGGGATCACCCCTCCACTTT
CASSRASRQAGGSPLHF
>TRBJ2-7|TRBD2|few|TRBV10-2
TGCGCCAGCAGTGAGAGGACTAGGTTCGAGCAGTACTTC
CASSERTRFEQYF
>TRBJ2-7|TRBD2|.|TRBV27
TGTGCCAGCAGTTTTCTAGCGAGCGGGAACGAGCAGTACTTC
CASSFLASGNEQYF
>TRBJ2-3|TRBD2|few|TRBV20-1
TGCAGTGCTAGAGACCTCCTAGCGGGGACAGATACGCAGTATTTT
CSARDLLAGTDTQYF
>TRBJ2-5|TRBD2|.|TRBV6-5
TGTGCCAGCAGTTACCCTTCACTAGCGGGGGGACCCTTCGGGACCCAGTACTTC
CASSYPSLAGGPFGTQYF
>TRBJ1-1|.|once|TRBV27
TGTGCCAGCAGTCGAATTACAATGAACACTGAAGCTTTCTTT
CASSRITMNTEAFF
>TRBJ2-1|.|.|TRBV6-5
TGTGCCAGCAGTTACTCGACGGGGTCATACAATGAGCAGTTCTTC
CASSYSTGSYNEQFF
>TRBJ2-7|.|.|TRBV15
TGTGCCACCAGCAGAGAGACAGGTGGAGGCGAGCAGTACTTC
CATSRETGGGEQYF
>TRBJ2-3|.|.|TRBV20-1
TGCAGTGCTAGACAGGCCCTTAGTGACGATACGCAGTATTTT
CSARQALSDDTQYF
>TRBJ2-7|TRBD2|few|TRBV6-5
TGTGCCAGCAGTTACTCGAGCGGGAGGACTCCGGCGGTCGAGCAGTACTTC
CASSYSSGRTPAVEQYF
>TRBJ1-5|.|.|TRBV10-3
TGTGCCATCAGTGAGGAGCCAGGGCATCAGCCCCAGCATTTT
CAISEEPGHQPQHF
>TRBJ2-6|.|few|TRBV28
TGTGCCATCCCGGGGGAAACGGACGACTCTGGGGCCAACGTCCTGACTTTC
CAIPGETDDSGANVLTF
>TRBJ1-5|.|.|TRBV28
TGTGCCAGCAGTTTAACGGCTCCGTTTAAGTGGCCCCAGCATTTT
CASSLTAPFKWPQHF
>TRBJ2-7|TRBD2|once|TRBV2
TGTGCCAGCAGTGATAGGGTAGCGGGAGTCCCCGAGCAGTACTTC
CASSDRVAGVPEQYF
>TRBJ2-5|TRBD2|once|TRBV7-2
TGTGCCAGCAGCTCTACTAAAACTAGCGGGAGGGCCTGGGAGACCCAGTACTTC
CASSSTKTSGRAWETQYF
>TRBJ2-7|.|few|TRBV3-1
TGTGCCAGCAGCCAAGGTGACGACGAGCAGTACTTC
CASSQGDDEQYF
>TRBJ1-2|.|few|TRBV12-3/TRBV12-4
TGTGCCAGCAGTCCCCGTGGGAGGGATGGCTACACCTTC
CASSPRGRDGYTF
>TRBJ2-1|.|.|TRBV20-1
TGCAGTGCTGAGAGCCGGAGGACCTCCTACAATGAGCAGTTCTTC
CSAESRRTSYNEQFF
>TRBJ2-5|TRBD1|few|TRBV25-1
TGTGCCAGCAGTGAAAAGGACAGGGGGAGTCAAGAGACCCAGTACTTC
CASSEKDRGSQETQYF
>TRBJ2-3|.|.|TRBV7-2
TGTGCCAGCGGCATGCTAAGGACCACAGATACGCAGTATTTT
CASGMLRTTDTQYF
>TRBJ1-1|.|.|TRBV4-1
TGCGCCAGCGGTCCACAGGGAATGAACACTGAAGCTTTCTTT
CASGPQGMNTEAFF
>TRBJ2-5|.|.|TRBV12-3/TRBV12-4
TGTGCCAGCAGTTTTGGTAGGCCGGAGACCCAGTACTTC
CASSFGRPETQYF
>TRBJ2-1|.|.|TRBV11-3
TGTGCCAGCAGCTCCAGGGGGGGTCGGAATGAGCAGTTCTTC
CASSSRGGRNEQFF
>TRBJ2-3|.|.|TRBV2
TGTGCCAGCAGTGAAGGGCGGAATACGCAGTATTTT
CASSEGRNTQYF
>TRBJ2-7|.|.|TRBV7-9
TGTGCCAGCAGCGATTTCCGGGGGCAACCCTACGAGCAGTACTTC
CASSDFRGQPYEQYF
>TRBJ1-2|TRBD1|once|TRBV20-1
TGCAGTGCTAGCCCCAGGGGGCAGGGGTATAACTATGGCTACACCTTC
CSASPRGQGYNYGYTF
>TRBJ2-5|.|.|TRBV5-1
TGCGCCAGCAGCTTGGTGTTGGGCCGGACAGCCAAGGAGACCCAGTACTTC
CASSLVLGRTAKETQYF
>TRBJ2-1|.|.|TRBV18
TGTGCCAGCTCACCCCGGTTGGGGCGGGTCTACAATGAGCAGTTCTTC
CASSPRLGRVYNEQFF
>TRBJ2-4|.|.|TRBV7-9
TGTGCCAGCAGTTCCGGGGGCCCGGGAGGTTGGGCCAAAAACATTCAGTACTTC
CASSSGGPGGWAKNIQYF
>TRBJ2-6|TRBD1|few|TRBV20-1
TGCAGTGCTAGAGCTCGGGACAGCTTACTCTCTGGGGCCAACGTCCTGACTTTC
CSARARDSLLSGANVLTF
>TRBJ1-6|TRBD1|few|TRBV20-1
TGCAGTGCAAGGACAGGGACAGATTCACCCCTCCACTTT
CSARTGTDSPLHF
>TRBJ2-1|.|once|TRBV4-1
TGCGCCAGCAGCCAAGCCCTAGGTAAGCAGTTCTTC
CASSQALGKQFF
>TRBJ2-3|TRBD2|.|TRBV27
TGTGCCAGCGGGTCGGGGGGGGGAGATACGCAGTATTTT
CASGSGGGDTQYF
>TRBJ2-3|.|.|TRBV28
TGTGCCACTTCCAGCGGTGGGGGGCCGACAGATACGCAGTATTTT
CATSSGGGPTDTQYF
>TRBJ1-5|.|.|TRBV10-3
TGTGCCATCAGTGAGTCGGAATCAGGGAATCAGCCCCAGCATTTT
CAISESESGNQPQHF
>TRBJ2-3|.|.|TRBV6-2/TRBV6-3
TGTGCCAGCAGTTACCCGAGAGGGCGGACCAGCACAGATACGCAGTATTTT
CASSYPRGRTSTDTQYF
>TRBJ2-5|.|.|TRBV20-1
TGCAGTGCTTGGGGTTCCCGTGGGGTTGGGGCCCAGTACTTC
CSAWGSRGVGAQYF
>TRBJ1-1|.|.|TRBV12-3/TRBV12-4
TGTGCCACAACCGAGATTCGGGGTGAGGGAACTGAAGCTTTCTTT
CATTEIRGEGTEAFF
>TRBJ2-5|.|.|TRBV4-3
TGCGCCAGCAGCCAAGAGGTGTTCAGGGAGACCCAGTACTTC
CASSQEVFRETQYF
>TRBJ2-3|TRBD1|.|TRBV7-9
TGTGCCAGCAGCTTAGTGAGACAGGGGGCAGATACGCAGTATTTT
CASSLVRQGADTQYF
>TRBJ1-2|.|few|TRBV14
TGTGCCAGCAGCCGGACAGTCTATGGCTACACCTTC
CASSRTVYGYTF
>TRBJ2-4|TRBD2|.|TRBV18
TGTGCCAGCTCGCCATTGCCTAGCGGGAGTCAGTACTTC
CASSPLPSGSQYF
>TRBJ2-3|TRBD2|.|TRBV27
TGTGCCAGCAGTTTGGCTAGCGGGGGGGAAGATACGCAGTATTTT
CASSLASGGEDTQYF
>TRBJ2-3|TRBD2|.|TRBV4-2
TGTGCCAGCAGCCAAGAGGGAGGGCCCACAGATACGCAGTATTTT
CASSQEGGPTDTQYF
>TRBJ1-1|.|.|TRBV5-1
TGCGCCAGCACAGCCCACGTTTTGGGGGGCGCAGGTAACACTGAAGCTTTCTTT
CASTAHVLGGAGNTEAFF
>TRBJ2-7|.|.|TRBV14
TGTGCCAGCAGCCTAACAGGGAAGGTCTACGAGCAGTACTTC
CASSLTGKVYEQYF
>TRBJ2-3|.|.|TRBV10-3
TGTGCCATCGGGTCGGTTCTCGTAGATACGCAGTATTTT
CAIGSVLVDTQYF
>TRBJ1-5|.|.|TRBV6-4
TGTGCCAGCAGTGACATGAAGGGGAGCAATCAGCCCCAGCATTTT
CASSDMKGSNQPQHF
>TRBJ2-7|.|.|TRBV7-6
TGTGCCAGCAGCCCGGGGCCCCACCAGGTCTACGAGCAGTACTTC
CASSPGPHQVYEQYF
>TRBJ1-1|.|.|TRBV7-9
TGTGCCAGCAGCTTAATGGGGCAAGCGAACACTGAAGCTTTCTTT
CASSLMGQANTEAFF
>TRBJ2-2|.|.|TRBV4-2
TGTGCCAGCAGCCCCTCAGAGGAGATAGACACCGGGGAGCTGTTTTTT
CASSPSEEIDTGELFF
>TRBJ2-7|.|.|TRBV9
TGTGCCCCCGTCGGGTCCCTCTACGAGCAGTACTTC
CAPVGSLYEQYF
>TRBJ2-1|.|.|TRBV27
TGTGCCAGCAGTTTACTTCCGCCTTTTTTTCCTTCGGGGCAGTTCTTC
CASSLLPPFFPSGQFF
>TRBJ1-1|.|.|TRBV6-6
TGTGCCAGCGTAGGGGCAGACGAAGCTTTCTTT
CASVGADEAFF
>TRBJ2-3|.|.|TRBV20-1
TGCAGTGCTTGGAAACAGGGGAGGACAGATACGCAGTATTTT
CSAWKQGRTDTQYF
>TRBJ1-6|.|once|TRBV6-5
TGTGCCAGCAGGCAAGACAGCCGTAATTCACCCCTCCACTTT
CASRQDSRNSPLHF
>TRBJ2-7|.|.|TRBV5-1
TGCGCCAGCAGCTCTGCGGGGGACAATGAGCAGTACTTC
CASSSAGDNEQYF
>TRBJ2-7|.|once|TRBV6-5
TGTGCCAGCAGTTACTCGGTGGAGGGGATCGACGAGCAGTACTTC
CASSYSVEGIDEQYF
>TRBJ1-5|.|once|TRBV4-3
TGCGCCAGCAGCCAAGATAGGTCGCGGGCAGGGAGCAATCAGCCCCAGCATTTT
CASSQDRSRAGSNQPQHF